This TCR beta chain is from a study of T cells in Graves' hyperthyroidism and ophthalmopathy. In its sample, this clonotype was seen many times. V gave up 4 bases and J gave up 4 bases, with 17 bases separating them. This CDR3 has 16 residues. RNA transcripts provided the source from which TCR beta CDR3 regions were amplified. With the HTBI primer set, the TCR CDR3 went through a first round of RT-PCR. TCRdb itself ran the multiplex PCR reads through MiXCR, one entry per CDR3 protein. The sample has hundreds of thousands of distinct CDR3 sequences; approximately 25% are singletons. It was uncontrolled infection, other autoimmune disease, pregnancy or lactation that excluded patients. Every diagnosis used clinical symptoms, serum thyroxine and TRAb, thyroid ultrasound and orbital computed tomography.

The receptor comes from a woman in her twenties or thirties with Graves' ophthalmopathy. The sequenced material came from blood. The chain uses TRBV12-3 or TRBV12-4 and TRBJ1-3; tentative D call: TRBD1 (5 bases). The CDR3 loop is CASSSLSWGEGNTIYF. Here the CDR3 DNA reads TGTGCCAGCAGTTCTCTGAGCTGGGGGGAAGGAAACACCATATATTTT.